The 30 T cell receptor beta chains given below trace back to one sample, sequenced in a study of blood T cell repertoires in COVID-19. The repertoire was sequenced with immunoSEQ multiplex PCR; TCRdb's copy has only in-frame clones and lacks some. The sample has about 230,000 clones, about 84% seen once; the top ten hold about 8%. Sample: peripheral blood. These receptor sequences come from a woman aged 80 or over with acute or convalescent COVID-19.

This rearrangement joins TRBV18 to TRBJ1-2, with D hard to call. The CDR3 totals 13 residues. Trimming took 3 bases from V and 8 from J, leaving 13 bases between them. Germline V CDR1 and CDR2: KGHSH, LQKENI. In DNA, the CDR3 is TGTGCCAGCTCACCCGACTCCCTTGAGGGCTACACCTTC. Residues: CASSPDSLEGYTF.

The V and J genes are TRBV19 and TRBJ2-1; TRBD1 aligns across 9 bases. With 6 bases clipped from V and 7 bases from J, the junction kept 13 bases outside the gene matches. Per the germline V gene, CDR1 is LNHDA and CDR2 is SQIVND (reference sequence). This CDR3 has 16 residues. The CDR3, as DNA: TGTGCCAGTAGGCCCATCGACAGGGGGAAAGTGAATGAGCAGTTCTTC. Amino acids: CASRPIDRGKVNEQFF. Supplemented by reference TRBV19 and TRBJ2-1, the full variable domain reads DGGITQSPKYLFRKEGQNVTLSCEQNLNHDAMYWYRQDPGQGLRLIYYSQIVNDFQKGDIAEGYSVSREKKESFPLTVTSAQKNPTAFYLCASRPIDRGKVNEQFFGPGTRLTVL.

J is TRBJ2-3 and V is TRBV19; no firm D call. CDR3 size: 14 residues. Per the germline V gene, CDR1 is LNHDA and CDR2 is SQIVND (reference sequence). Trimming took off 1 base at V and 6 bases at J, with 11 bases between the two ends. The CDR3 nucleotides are TGTGCCAGTAGTATAGGTGGCGGTGGGGATACGCAGTATTTT. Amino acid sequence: CASSIGGGGDTQYF.

CDR3 nucleotide sequence: TGTGCCAGCAGCTCCGTCCGGGGGTACAATGAGCAGTTCTTC. Translation gives CASSSVRGYNEQFF. V and J are TRBV11-2 and TRBJ2-1, with D perhaps matching TRBD2 (6 bases). The CDR3 has 14 amino acids. V was trimmed by 4 bases and J by 4 bases, leaving 11 bases between them. Per germline, CDR1 SGHAT and CDR2 FQNNGV.

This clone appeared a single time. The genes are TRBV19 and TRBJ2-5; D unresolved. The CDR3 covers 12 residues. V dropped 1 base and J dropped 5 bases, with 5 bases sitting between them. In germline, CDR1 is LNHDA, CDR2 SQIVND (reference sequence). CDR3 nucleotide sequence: TGTGCCAGTAGTATAGTCCCGGAGACCCAGTACTTC. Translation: CASSIVPETQYF.

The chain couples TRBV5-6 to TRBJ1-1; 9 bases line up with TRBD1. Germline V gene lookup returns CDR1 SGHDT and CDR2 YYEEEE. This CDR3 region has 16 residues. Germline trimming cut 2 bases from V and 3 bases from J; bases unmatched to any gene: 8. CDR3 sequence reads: CASSFGTGLGDTEAFF. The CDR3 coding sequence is TGTGCCAGCAGCTTTGGGACAGGGTTGGGGGACACTGAAGCTTTCTTT.

As DNA, the CDR3 is TGTGCCAGCAGTTTCCGCACCGGGACAGTAAGTCTAATGAACACTGAAGCTTTCTTT. Amino acids: CASSFRTGTVSLMNTEAFF. The chain employs TRBV28 and TRBJ1-1; 7 bases agree with TRBD1. There are 19 residues in the CDR3. Germline lookup yields CDR1 MDHEN and CDR2 SYDVKM. Losses at the gene ends were 3 bases for V and 0 bases for J; bases not matched to a gene: 16.

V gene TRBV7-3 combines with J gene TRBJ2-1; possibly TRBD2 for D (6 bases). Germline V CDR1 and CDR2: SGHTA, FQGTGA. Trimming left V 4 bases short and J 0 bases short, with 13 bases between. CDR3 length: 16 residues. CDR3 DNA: TGTGCCAGCAGCTACACTAGCCCCAGCTCCTACAATGAGCAGTTCTTC. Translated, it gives CASSYTSPSSYNEQFF.

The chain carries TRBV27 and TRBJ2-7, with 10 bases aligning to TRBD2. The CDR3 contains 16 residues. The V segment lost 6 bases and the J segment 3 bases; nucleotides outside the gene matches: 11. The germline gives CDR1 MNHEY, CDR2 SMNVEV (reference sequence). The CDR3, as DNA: TGTGCCAGCAGAGAGATACGGACTAGCGGCATCTACGAGCAGTACTTC. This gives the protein CASREIRTSGIYEQYF.

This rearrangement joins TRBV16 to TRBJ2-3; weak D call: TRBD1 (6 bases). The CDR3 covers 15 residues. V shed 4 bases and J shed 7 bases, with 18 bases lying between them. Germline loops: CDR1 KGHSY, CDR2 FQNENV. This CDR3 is CASSREGQFPNTQYF. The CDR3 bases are TGTGCCAGCAGCCGAGAAGGACAGTTCCCTAATACGCAGTATTTT. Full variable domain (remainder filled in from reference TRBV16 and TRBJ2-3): GEEVAQTPKHLVRGEGQKAKLYCAPIKGHSYVFWYQQVLKNEFKFLISFQNENVFDETGMPKERFSAKCLPNSPCSLEIQATKLEDSAVYFCASSREGQFPNTQYFGPGTRLTVL.

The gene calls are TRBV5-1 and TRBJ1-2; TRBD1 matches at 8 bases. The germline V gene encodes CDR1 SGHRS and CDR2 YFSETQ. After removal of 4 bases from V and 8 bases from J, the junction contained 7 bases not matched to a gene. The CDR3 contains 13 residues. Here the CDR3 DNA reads TGCGCCAGCAGCCCGGACAGGGAGCGGGGCTACACCTTC. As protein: CASSPDRERGYTF.

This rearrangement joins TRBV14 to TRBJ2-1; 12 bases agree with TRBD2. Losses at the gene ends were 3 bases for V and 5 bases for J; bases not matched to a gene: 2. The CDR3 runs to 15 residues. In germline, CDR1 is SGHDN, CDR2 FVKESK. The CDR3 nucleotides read TGTGCCAGCAGCCATCTAGCGGGAGGGGACAATGAGCAGTTCTTC. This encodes CASSHLAGGDNEQFF.

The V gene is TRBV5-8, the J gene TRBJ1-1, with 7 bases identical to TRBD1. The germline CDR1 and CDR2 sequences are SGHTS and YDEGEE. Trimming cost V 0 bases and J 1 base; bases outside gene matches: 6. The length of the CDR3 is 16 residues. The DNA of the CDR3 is TGTGCCAGCAGCTTGGCCCCGGACAGGAGGAACACTGAAGCTTTCTTT. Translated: CASSLAPDRRNTEAFF.

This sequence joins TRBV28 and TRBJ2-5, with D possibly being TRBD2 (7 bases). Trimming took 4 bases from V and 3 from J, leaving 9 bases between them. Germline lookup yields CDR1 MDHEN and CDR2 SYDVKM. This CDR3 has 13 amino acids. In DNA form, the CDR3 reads TGTGCCAGCAGTTCGGGGGGCAAAGAGACCCAGTACTTC. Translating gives CASSSGGKETQYF.

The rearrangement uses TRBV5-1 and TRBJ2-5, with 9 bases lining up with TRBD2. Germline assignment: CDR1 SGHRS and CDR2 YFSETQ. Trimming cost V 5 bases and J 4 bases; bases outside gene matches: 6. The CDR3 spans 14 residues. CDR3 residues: CASSYSGGRETQYF. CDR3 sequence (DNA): TGCGCCAGCAGTTATAGCGGGGGCCGAGAGACCCAGTACTTC.

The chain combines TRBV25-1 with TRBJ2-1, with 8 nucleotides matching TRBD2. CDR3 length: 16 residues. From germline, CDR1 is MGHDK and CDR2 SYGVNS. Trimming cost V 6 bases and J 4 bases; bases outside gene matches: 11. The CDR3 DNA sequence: TGTGCCAGCAGGGGGCTTGGTAGCGGGATTTACAATGAGCAGTTCTTC. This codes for CASRGLGSGIYNEQFF.

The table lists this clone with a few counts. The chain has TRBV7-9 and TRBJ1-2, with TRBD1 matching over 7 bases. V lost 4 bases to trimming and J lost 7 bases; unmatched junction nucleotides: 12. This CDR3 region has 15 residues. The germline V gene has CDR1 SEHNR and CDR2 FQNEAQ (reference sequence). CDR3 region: CASSSPRGRVSGYTF. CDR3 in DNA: TGTGCCAGCAGCTCGCCGAGGGGGCGCGTCAGTGGCTACACCTTC.

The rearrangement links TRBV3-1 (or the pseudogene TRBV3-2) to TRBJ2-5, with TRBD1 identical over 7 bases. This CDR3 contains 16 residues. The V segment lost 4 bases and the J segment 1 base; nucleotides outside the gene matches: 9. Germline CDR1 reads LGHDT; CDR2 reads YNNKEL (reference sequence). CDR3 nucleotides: TGTGCCAGCAGCCTGAATCGGCCAGGGGGCCAAGAGACCCAGTACTTC. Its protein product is CASSLNRPGGQETQYF.

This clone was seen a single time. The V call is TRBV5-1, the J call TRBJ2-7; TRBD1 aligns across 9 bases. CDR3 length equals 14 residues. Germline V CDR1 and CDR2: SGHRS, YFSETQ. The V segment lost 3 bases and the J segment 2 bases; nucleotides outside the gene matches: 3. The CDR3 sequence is CASSWDRETYEQYF. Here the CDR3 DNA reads TGCGCCAGCAGCTGGGACAGGGAAACCTACGAGCAGTACTTC.

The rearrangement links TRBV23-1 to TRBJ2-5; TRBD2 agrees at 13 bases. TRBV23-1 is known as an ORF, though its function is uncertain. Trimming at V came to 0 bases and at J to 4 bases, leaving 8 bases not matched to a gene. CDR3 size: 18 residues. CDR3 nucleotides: TGCGCCAGCAGTCAATCCAGGACTAGCGGGGGAGGGGGAGAGACCCAGTACTTC. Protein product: CASSQSRTSGGGGETQYF.

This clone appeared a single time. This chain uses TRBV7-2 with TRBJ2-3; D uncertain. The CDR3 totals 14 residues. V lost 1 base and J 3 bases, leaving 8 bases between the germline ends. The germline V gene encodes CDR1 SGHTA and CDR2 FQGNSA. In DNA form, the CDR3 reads TGTGCCAGCAGCTTAGTGGTAGCTACAGATACGCAGTATTTT. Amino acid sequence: CASSLVVATDTQYF.

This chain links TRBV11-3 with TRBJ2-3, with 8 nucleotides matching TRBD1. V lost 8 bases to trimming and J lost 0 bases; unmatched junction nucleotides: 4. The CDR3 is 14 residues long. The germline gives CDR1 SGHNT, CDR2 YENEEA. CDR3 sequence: CASGQGRSTDTQYF. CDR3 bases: TGTGCCAGCGGACAGGGTAGGAGCACAGATACGCAGTATTTT.

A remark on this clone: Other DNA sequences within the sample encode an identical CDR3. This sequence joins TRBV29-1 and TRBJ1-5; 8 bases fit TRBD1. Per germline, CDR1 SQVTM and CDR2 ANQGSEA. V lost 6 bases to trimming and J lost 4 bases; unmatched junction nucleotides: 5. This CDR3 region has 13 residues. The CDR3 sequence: CSVGQGGNQPQHF. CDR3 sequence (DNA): TGCAGCGTAGGACAGGGAGGTAATCAGCCCCAGCATTTT.

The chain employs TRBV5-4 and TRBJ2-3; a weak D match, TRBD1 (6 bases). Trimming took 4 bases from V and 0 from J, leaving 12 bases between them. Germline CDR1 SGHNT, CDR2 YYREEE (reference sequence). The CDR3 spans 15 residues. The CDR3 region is CASSQDSHSTDTQYF. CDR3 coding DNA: TGTGCCAGCAGCCAGGACAGCCATAGCACAGATACGCAGTATTTT.

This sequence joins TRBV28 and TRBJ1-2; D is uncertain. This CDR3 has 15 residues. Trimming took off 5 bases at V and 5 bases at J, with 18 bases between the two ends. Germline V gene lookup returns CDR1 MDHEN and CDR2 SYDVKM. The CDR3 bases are TGTGCCAGCAGTCCCCACACCGGGAACCTTTATGGCTACACCTTC. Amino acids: CASSPHTGNLYGYTF.

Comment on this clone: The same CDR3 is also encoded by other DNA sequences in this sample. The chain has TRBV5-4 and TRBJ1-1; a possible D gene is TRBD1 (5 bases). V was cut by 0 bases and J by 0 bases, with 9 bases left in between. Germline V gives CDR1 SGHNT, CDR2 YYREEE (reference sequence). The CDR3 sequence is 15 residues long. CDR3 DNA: TGTGCCAGCAGCTTGGTGGGCAGGGTGAACACTGAAGCTTTCTTT. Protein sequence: CASSLVGRVNTEAFF.

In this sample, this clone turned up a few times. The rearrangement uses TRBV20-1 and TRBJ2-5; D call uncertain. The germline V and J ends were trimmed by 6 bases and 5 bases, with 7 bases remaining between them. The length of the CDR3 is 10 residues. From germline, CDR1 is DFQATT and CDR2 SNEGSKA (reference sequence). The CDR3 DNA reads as TGCAGTGCCCTTTCGGAGACCCAGTACTTC. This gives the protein CSALSETQYF.

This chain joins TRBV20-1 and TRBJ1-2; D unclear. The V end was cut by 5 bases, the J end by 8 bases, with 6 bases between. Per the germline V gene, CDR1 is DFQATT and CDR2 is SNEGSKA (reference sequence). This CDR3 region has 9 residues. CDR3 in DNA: TGCAGTGCTCCCCCGGGCTACACCTTC. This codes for CSAPPGYTF.

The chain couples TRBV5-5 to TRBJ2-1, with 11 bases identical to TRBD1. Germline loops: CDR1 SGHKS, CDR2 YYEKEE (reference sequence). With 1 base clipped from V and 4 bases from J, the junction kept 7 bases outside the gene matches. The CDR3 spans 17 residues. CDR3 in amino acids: CASSLIPGQGGYNEQFF. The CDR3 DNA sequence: TGTGCCAGCAGCTTGATACCGGGACAGGGGGGATACAATGAGCAGTTCTTC.

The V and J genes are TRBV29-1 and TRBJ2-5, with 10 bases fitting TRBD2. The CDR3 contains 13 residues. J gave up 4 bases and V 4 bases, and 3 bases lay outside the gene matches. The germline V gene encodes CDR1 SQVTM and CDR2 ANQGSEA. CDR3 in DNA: TGCAGCGTTGCTCCTAGCGGGAGAGAGACCCAGTACTTC. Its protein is CSVAPSGRETQYF.